This T cell receptor beta chain was identified in a study of T cells after yellow fever vaccination. General study results and limits: A secondary response was less intense yet reached its peak sooner, at day 5 versus 15.

A few counts support this clonotype. Its antigen is as yet unknown. Germline lookup yields CDR1 SQVTM and CDR2 ANQGSEA. V trimming: 1 base; J trimming: 8 bases; junction bases outside the gene matches: 17. There are 19 residues in the CDR3. A process of 5'RACE template switching, which added a universal primer site and UMIs, was used to make TCR cDNA. TCRdb analysed the 5' RACE reads with MiXCR anew, one entry per CDR3 protein. This table has 500,000 to 550,000 distinct CDR3 sequences, just over 20% appearing once. This specimen consisted of PBMCs, obtained roughly 23 days after the first yellow fever vaccination. The V call is TRBV29-1, the J call TRBJ2-2; 12 nucleotides align to TRBD1. This sequence was found in a man between 18 and 29 years old who received the YFV17D yellow fever vaccine. CDR3 sequence reads: CSVEAPGQGAISYSGELFF. As DNA, the CDR3 is TGCAGCGTTGAAGCCCCGGGACAGGGGGCAATATCCTATTCGGGGGAGCTGTTTTTT.